This T cell receptor beta chain was identified in a study of blood T cells in healthy people across ages. Broader study findings: Whereas aged donors had fewer naive CD4+ cells, long-lived donors had more of them and higher diversity.

About this clonotype: Antigen: not known.

Caucasian individuals from Russia who were healthy and aged roughly 6 to 100 acted as donors. The use of a sample-barcoded 5' primer and a J-beta primer mix characterized a second PCR of about 7 to 12 cycles. TCRdb reanalysed the 5' RACE reads using MiXCR and keeps one entry per CDR3 protein. The sample shows about 1.8 million distinct CDR3 sequences, 49% of them seen only once. Trimming took 5 bases from V and 10 from J; bases not matched to a gene: 22. Germline values: CDR1 DFQATT, CDR2 SNEGSKA (reference sequence). The CDR3 totals 17 residues. This rearrangement joins TRBV20-1 to TRBJ2-1; 8 nucleotides match TRBD2. The receptor comes from a woman between 40 and 55 years old in good health. Sequencing was carried out using blood. The CDR3 DNA sequence: TGCAGTGCTCGGGCCGCGCGGGCGATAGCGGGGACGTCCGAGCAGTTCTTC. This encodes CSARAARAIAGTSEQFF.